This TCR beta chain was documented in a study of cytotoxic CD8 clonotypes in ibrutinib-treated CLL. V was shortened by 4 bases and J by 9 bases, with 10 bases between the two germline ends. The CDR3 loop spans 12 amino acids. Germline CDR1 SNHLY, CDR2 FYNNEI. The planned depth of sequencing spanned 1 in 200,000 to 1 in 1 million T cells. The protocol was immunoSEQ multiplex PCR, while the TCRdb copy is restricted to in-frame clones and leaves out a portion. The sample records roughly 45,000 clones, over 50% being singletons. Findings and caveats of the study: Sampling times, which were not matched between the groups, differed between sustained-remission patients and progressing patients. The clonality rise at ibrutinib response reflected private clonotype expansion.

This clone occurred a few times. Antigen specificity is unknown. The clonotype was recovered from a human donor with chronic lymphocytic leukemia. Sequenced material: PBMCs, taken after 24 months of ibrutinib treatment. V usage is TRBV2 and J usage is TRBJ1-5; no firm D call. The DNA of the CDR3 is TGTGCCAGCAGTGGCGCTTCGGGGCCCCAGCATTTT. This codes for CASSGASGPQHF.